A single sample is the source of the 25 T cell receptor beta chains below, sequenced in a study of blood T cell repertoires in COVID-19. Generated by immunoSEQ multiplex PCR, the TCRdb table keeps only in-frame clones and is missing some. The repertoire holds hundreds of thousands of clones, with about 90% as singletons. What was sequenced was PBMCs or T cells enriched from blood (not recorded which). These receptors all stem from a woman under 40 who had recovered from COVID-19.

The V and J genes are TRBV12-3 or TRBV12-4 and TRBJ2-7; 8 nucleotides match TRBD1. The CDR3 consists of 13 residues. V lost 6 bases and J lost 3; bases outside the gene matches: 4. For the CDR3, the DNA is TGTGCCAGCAGCCCCGGACAGGGCTACGAGCAGTACTTC. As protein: CASSPGQGYEQYF.

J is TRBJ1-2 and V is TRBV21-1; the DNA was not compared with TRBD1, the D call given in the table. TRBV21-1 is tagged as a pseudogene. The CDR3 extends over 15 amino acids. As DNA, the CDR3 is TGTGCCAGCAGCACAGGGACAGGTCTTCCCTATGGCTACACCTTC. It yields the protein CASSTGTGLPYGYTF.

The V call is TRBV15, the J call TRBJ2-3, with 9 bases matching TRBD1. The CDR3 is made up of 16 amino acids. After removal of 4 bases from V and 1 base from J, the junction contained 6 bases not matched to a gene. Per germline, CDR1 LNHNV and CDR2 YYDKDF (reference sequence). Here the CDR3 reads CATSIRTGVGTDTQYF. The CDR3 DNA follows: TGTGCCACCAGCATACGGACAGGGGTGGGCACAGATACGCAGTATTTT.

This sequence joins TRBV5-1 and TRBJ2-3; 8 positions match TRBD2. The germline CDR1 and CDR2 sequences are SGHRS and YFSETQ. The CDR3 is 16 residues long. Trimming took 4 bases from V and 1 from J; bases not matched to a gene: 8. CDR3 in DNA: TGCGCCAGCAGCAGGATAGCGGGGACCCGCACAGATACGCAGTATTTT. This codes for CASSRIAGTRTDTQYF.

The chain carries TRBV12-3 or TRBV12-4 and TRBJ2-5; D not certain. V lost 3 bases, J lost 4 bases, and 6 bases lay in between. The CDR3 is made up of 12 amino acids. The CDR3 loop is CASSFLPETQYF. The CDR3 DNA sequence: TGTGCCAGCAGTTTCCTCCCAGAGACCCAGTACTTC.

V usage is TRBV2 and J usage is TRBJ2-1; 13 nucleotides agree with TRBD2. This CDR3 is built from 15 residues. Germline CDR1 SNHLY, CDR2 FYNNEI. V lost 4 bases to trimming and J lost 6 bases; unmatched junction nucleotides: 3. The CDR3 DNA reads TGTGCCAGCAGTGGACTAGCGGGGGGCAGCAATGAGCAGTTCTTC. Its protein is CASSGLAGGSNEQFF.

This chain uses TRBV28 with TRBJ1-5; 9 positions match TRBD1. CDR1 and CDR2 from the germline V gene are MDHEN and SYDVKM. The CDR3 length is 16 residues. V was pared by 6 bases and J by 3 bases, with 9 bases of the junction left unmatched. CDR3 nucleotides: TGTGCCAGCAGACCCGACAGGGGGGAAGTCAATCAGCCCCAGCATTTT. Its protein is CASRPDRGEVNQPQHF.

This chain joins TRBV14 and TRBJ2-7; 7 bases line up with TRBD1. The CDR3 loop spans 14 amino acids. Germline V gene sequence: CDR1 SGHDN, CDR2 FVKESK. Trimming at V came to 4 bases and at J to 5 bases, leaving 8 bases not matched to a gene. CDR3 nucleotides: TGTGCCAGCAGCCCGATGGGACAGTACGACGAGCAGTACTTC. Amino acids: CASSPMGQYDEQYF.

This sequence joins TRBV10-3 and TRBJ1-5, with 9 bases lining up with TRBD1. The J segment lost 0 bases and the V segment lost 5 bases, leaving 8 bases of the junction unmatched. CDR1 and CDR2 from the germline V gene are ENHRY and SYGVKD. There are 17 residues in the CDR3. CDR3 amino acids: CAISTGTGLGSNQPQHF. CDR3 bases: TGTGCCATCAGTACCGGGACAGGGTTAGGTAGCAATCAGCCCCAGCATTTT.

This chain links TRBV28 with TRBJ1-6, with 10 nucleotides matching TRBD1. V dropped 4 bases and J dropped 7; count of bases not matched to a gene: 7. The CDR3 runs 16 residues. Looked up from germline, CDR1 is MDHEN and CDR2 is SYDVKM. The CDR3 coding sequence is TGTGCCAGCAGTTCACGGACAGGGGGAAGGAATTCACCCCTCCACTTT. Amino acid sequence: CASSSRTGGRNSPLHF.

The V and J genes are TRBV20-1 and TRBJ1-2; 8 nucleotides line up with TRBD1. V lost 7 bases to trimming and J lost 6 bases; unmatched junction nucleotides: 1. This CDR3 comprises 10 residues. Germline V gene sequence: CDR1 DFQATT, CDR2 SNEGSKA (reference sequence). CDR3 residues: CSGTGNGYTF. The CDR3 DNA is TGCAGTGGGACAGGGAATGGCTACACCTTC.

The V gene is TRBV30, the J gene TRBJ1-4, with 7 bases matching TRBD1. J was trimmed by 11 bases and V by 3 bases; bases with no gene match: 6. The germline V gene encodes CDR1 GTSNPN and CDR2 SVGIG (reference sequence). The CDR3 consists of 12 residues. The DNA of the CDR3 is TGTGCCTGGAGCGCCGACAGGGCCAAACTGTTTTTT. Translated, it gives CAWSADRAKLFF.

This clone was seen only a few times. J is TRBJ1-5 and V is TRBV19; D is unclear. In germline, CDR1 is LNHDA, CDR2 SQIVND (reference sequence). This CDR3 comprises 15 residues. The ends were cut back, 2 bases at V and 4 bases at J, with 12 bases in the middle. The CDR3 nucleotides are TGTGCCAGTAGTATAACTGGGAGAGATAATCAGCCCCAGCATTTT. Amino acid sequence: CASSITGRDNQPQHF.

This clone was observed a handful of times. CDR3 region: CASSPPRPGGASYEQYF. The CDR3 DNA reads as TGTGCCAGCAGCCCGCCACGTCCGGGGGGCGCTTCCTACGAGCAGTACTTC. This rearrangement joins TRBV7-9 to TRBJ2-7; weak D call: TRBD2 (7 bases). Germline V gene sequence: CDR1 SEHNR, CDR2 FQNEAQ (reference sequence). V was pared by 5 bases and J by 1 base, with 21 bases between. The CDR3 consists of 17 residues.

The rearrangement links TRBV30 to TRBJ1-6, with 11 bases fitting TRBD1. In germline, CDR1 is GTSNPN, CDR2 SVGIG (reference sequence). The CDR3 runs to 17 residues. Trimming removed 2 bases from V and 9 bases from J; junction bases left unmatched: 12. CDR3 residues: CAWSFSITGTGGSPLHF. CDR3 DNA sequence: TGTGCCTGGAGTTTTTCCATTACCGGGACAGGGGGTTCACCCCTCCACTTT.

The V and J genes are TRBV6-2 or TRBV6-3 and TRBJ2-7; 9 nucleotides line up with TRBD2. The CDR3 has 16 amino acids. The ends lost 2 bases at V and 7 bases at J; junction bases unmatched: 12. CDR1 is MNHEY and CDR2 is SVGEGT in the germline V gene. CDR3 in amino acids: CASSYVAGALQGEQYF. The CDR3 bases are TGTGCCAGCAGTTACGTAGCGGGGGCCCTTCAGGGTGAGCAGTACTTC.

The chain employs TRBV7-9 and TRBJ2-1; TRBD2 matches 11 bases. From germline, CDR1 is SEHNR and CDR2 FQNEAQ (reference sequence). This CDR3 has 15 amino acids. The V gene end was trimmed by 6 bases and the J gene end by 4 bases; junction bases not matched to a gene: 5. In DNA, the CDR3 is TGTGCCAGCAGTCTTAGACTAGCGGGGTACAATGAGCAGTTCTTC. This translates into CASSLRLAGYNEQFF.

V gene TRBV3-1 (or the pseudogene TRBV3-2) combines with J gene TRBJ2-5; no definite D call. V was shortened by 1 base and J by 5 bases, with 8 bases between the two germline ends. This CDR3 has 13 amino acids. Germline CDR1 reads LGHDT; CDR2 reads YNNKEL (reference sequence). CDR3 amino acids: CASSQAYRETQYF. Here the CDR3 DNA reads TGTGCCAGCAGCCAAGCGTACCGGGAGACCCAGTACTTC.

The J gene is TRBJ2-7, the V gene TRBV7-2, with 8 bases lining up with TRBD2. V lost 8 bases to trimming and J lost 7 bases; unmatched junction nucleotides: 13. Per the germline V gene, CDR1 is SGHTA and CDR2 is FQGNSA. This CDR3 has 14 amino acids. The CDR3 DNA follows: TGTGCCAGCGCCCCAGCGGGGGCAGGTTTGGAGCAGTACTTC. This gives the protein CASAPAGAGLEQYF.

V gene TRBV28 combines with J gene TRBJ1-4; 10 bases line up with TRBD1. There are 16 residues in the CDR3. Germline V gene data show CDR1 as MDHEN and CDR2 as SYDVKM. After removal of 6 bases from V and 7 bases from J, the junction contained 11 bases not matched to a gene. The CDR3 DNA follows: TGTGCCAGCAGCCTCCCGGGACAGGGGCGAGGTGAAAAACTGTTTTTT. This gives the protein CASSLPGQGRGEKLFF.

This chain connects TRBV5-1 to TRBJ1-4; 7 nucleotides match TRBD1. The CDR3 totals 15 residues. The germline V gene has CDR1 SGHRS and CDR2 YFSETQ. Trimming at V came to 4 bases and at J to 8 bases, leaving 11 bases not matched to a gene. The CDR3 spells CASSLLTGIEEKLFF. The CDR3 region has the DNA TGCGCCAGCAGCCTTCTGACAGGGATTGAGGAAAAACTGTTTTTT.

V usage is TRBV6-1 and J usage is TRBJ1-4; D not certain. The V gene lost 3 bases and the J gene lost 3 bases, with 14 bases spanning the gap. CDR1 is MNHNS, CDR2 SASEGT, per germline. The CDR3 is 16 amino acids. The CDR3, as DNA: TGTGCCAGCAGTGATATGAAAGGGAGGGCTAATGAAAAACTGTTTTTT. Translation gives CASSDMKGRANEKLFF.

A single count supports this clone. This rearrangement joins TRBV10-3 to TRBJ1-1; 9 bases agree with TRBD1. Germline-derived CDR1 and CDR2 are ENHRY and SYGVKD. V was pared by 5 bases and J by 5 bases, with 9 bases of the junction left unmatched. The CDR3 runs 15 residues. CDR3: CAISQQGAGVTEAFF. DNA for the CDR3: TGTGCCATCAGTCAACAGGGGGCCGGGGTAACTGAAGCTTTCTTT.

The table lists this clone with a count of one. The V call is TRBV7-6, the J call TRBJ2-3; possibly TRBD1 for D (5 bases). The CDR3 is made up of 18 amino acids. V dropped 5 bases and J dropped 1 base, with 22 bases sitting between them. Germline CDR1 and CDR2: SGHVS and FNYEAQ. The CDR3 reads CASSPGSGPNPGTDTQYF. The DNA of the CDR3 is TGTGCCAGCAGCCCAGGGTCGGGCCCTAATCCTGGCACAGATACGCAGTATTTT.

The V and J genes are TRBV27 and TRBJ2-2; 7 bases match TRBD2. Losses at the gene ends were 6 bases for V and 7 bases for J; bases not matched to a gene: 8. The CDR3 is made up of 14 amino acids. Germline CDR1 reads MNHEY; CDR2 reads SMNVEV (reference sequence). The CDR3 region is CASSLGGLGGELFF. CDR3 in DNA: TGTGCCAGCAGCCTGGGGGGGTTAGGCGGGGAGCTGTTTTTT.